This entry lists 3 T cell receptor beta chains sequenced from one sample in a study of vaccination and CD4 T cells after COVID-19. With the Oncomine TCR Beta short-read assay, DNA from cultured CD4+ T cells was sequenced. TCRdb processed the PCR reads anew with MiXCR; each CDR3 protein has one entry. The sample contains over 15,000 distinct CDR3 sequences, 53% of which appear only once. The treatment here: approximately nine-day PBMC culture with coronavirus spike peptide pools or control peptides (ViraFEST assay). These receptors are not linked to any known antigen. This specimen consisted of CD4+ T cells from blood, cultured in vitro, obtained before SARS-CoV-2 vaccination. The receptors shown here come from a human donor who had recovered from COVID-19.

J is TRBJ1-1 and V is TRBV6-1; possibly TRBD1 for D (6 bases). Germline V gene sequence: CDR1 MNHNS, CDR2 SASEGT. CDR3 length: 15 residues. Trimming shortened V by 6 bases and J by 5 bases, and 19 bases separated the two germline ends. This chain's CDR3 is CASRPSGGAWTEAFF. CDR3 DNA: TGTGCCAGCAGGCCCTCCGGGGGCGCGTGGACTGAAGCTTTCTTT.

The CDR3 loop reads CSALPRQGRSYNEQFF. The CDR3 DNA follows: TGCAGTGCACTGCCCAGACAGGGACGGTCCTACAATGAGCAGTTCTTC. The V gene is TRBV20-1, the J gene TRBJ2-1, with 7 bases aligning to TRBD1. This CDR3 has 16 residues. Germline CDR1 and CDR2: DFQATT and SNEGSKA (reference sequence). V was clipped by 6 bases and J by 1 base; unmatched bases: 12.

The J gene is TRBJ2-3, the V gene TRBV7-2, with D tentatively TRBD2 (5 bases). CDR1 SGHTA and CDR2 FQGNSA come from the germline V gene. The CDR3 contains 14 residues. V dropped 5 bases and J dropped 6 bases, with 15 bases sitting between them. In DNA, the CDR3 is TGTGCCAGCAGCGTCCTAGCCCACCCGGATACGCAGTATTTT. Encoded protein: CASSVLAHPDTQYF.